This T cell receptor beta chain came from a study of blood T cells in healthy people across ages. Approximately 10 milliliters was the volume of peripheral blood drawn from each donor. As concerns this clonotype: The antigen remains undetermined.

The CDR3 length is 14 residues. Germline CDR1 is MNHEY and CDR2 is SMNVEV (reference sequence). Losses at the gene ends were 0 bases for V and 6 bases for J; bases not matched to a gene: 1. Regarding the study as a whole: Percentage of naive T cells showed a strong correlation with TCR beta diversity.

A second PCR of roughly 6 to 12 cycles used a sample-barcoded 5' primer and a J-beta primer mix. TCRdb reprocessed the 5' RACE reads with MiXCR, giving one entry per CDR3 protein. The sample lists 1.2 million to 1.5 million distinct CDR3 sequences; 42% were seen once. The chain employs TRBV27 and TRBJ1-2; TRBD1 matches at 10 bases. The material sequenced was blood. The receptor's source is a woman aged 18 to 35 in good health. The CDR3 protein is CASSLSTGGDGYTF. DNA for the CDR3: TGTGCCAGCAGTTTATCGACAGGGGGCGATGGCTACACCTTC.